The next 9 T cell receptor beta chains were all read from a single sample in a study of blood T cell repertoires in COVID-19. Assay used: immunoSEQ multiplex PCR; TCRdb lists only in-frame clones, some missing. The table records 150,000 to 200,000 clones, around four fifths of them present only once. The sample comprised peripheral blood. The receptor source for this set is an elderly woman with acute or convalescent COVID-19.

V and J are TRBV6-2 or TRBV6-3 and TRBJ1-2, with D unclear. The V gene lost 5 bases and the J gene lost 4 bases, with 11 bases spanning the gap. This CDR3 is built from 13 residues. Looked up from germline, CDR1 is MNHEY and CDR2 is SVGEGT. The CDR3 spells CASSPTGIYGYTF. DNA of the CDR3: TGTGCCAGCAGTCCGACGGGAATCTATGGCTACACCTTC.

This clone has only a few counts. V and J are TRBV10-3 and TRBJ1-3; 8 bases line up with TRBD1. The CDR3 is 17 residues long. Germline values: CDR1 ENHRY, CDR2 SYGVKD. The V segment lost 4 bases and the J segment 2 bases; nucleotides outside the gene matches: 10. Written as DNA, the CDR3 is TGTGCCATCAGTGTGGTGTTGGACAGGGACCCTGGAAACACCATATATTTT. Its translation is CAISVVLDRDPGNTIYF.

This clone was observed a single time. CDR3 nucleotide sequence: TGTGCCAGCTCACCACGGGGTATTTCGACAGGGGGAGCTTTCTTT. Translation gives CASSPRGISTGGAFF. The rearrangement joins TRBV18 to TRBJ1-1; TRBD1 matches 9 bases. The trim removed 1 base at V and 10 bases at J, leaving 10 bases unmatched. The CDR3 contains 15 residues. Germline CDR1 KGHSH, CDR2 LQKENI. Full variable domain (outside the CDR3, taken from reference TRBV18 and TRBJ1-1): NAGVMQNPRHLVRRRGQEARLRCSPMKGHSHVYWYRQLPEEGLKFMVYLQKENIIDESGMPKERFSAEFPKEGPSILRIQQVVRGDSAAYFCASSPRGISTGGAFFGQGTRLTVV.

CDR3 nucleotides: TGTGCCAGCAGTTGGGACGGGAGCTCTGGAAACACCATATATTTT. Encoded protein: CASSWDGSSGNTIYF. The chain employs TRBV2 and TRBJ1-3, with D possibly matching TRBD1 (5 bases). This CDR3 spans 15 amino acids. V was trimmed by 5 bases and J by 0 bases, leaving 11 bases between them. Germline V lookup: CDR1 SNHLY, CDR2 FYNNEI.

This clone showed up just a few times. This sample includes further DNA sequences coding for the same CDR3. The chain combines TRBV5-1 with TRBJ1-1; weak D call: TRBD1 (5 bases). The CDR3 has 13 amino acids. Germline CDR1 and CDR2: SGHRS and YFSETQ. Trimming stripped 4 bases from V and 1 base from J, with 8 bases between. CDR3 sequence (DNA): TGCGCCAGCAGCCTTACAGGGAACACTGAAGCTTTCTTT. Its protein product is CASSLTGNTEAFF.

The V call is TRBV10-3, the J call TRBJ1-1; D is perhaps TRBD1 (6 bases). Per germline, CDR1 ENHRY and CDR2 SYGVKD. V lost 4 bases and J 4 bases, leaving 16 bases between the germline ends. The CDR3 is 15 amino acids. CDR3 nucleotide sequence: TGTGCCATCAGTGCCTTCAGGGGCGGTGGCACTGAAGCTTTCTTT. Protein product: CAISAFRGGGTEAFF.

This clone was found once. The V and J genes are TRBV18 and TRBJ2-5, with 11 nucleotides matching TRBD2. The CDR3 loop spans 16 amino acids. CDR1 is KGHSH and CDR2 is LQKENI in the germline V gene. Trimming cost V 5 bases and J 5 bases; bases outside gene matches: 10. CDR3 nucleotides: TGTGCCAGCTCATCAAGGACTAGCGGGTCGGTGGAGACCCAGTACTTC. Protein: CASSSRTSGSVETQYF.

The chain joins TRBV10-1 to TRBJ2-1; D perhaps matches TRBD2 (5 bases). With 1 base removed from V and 15 bases from J, the gap between germline ends came to 19 bases. CDR3 size: 14 residues. CDR1 is WNHNN, CDR2 SYGVQD, per germline (reference sequence). CDR3: CASSEWASSYGVFF. In DNA form, the CDR3 reads TGCGCCAGCAGTGAGTGGGCTAGCTCGTATGGCGTGTTCTTC.

The CDR3 spells CASRGVADTGELFF. CDR3 in DNA: TGCGCCAGCAGGGGGGTAGCGGACACCGGGGAGCTGTTTTTT. The rearrangement joins TRBV10-1 to TRBJ2-2; D is possibly TRBD2 (6 bases). The CDR3 runs 14 residues. The V gene lost 6 bases and the J gene lost 3 bases, with 11 bases spanning the gap. Germline-derived CDR1 and CDR2 are WNHNN and SYGVQD (reference sequence).